The clone carrying this T cell receptor (beta chain) was seen more than once but under ten times. This record belongs to a study of blood T cell repertoires in COVID-19. Study-level information: Acute and convalescent COVID-19 samples came from the United States, Italy and Spain.

Only in-frame clones appear in the TCRdb table, and some are missing; sequencing was by immunoSEQ multiplex PCR. The table includes about 190,000 clones, about 79% detected once. V lost 7 bases, J lost 6 bases, and 16 bases lay in between. Germline CDR1 reads MNHEY; CDR2 reads SVGAGI. The CDR3 consists of 14 residues. The V call is TRBV6-5, the J call TRBJ1-5, with D perhaps TRBD1 (6 bases). The sequence came from a woman in her 70s with acute or convalescent COVID-19. The sequenced material came from peripheral blood. The CDR3 region is CASTPLAQGQPQHF. CDR3 nucleotide sequence: TGTGCCAGCACCCCACTCGCACAGGGTCAGCCCCAGCATTTT.